A single sample is the source of the 13 T cell receptor beta chains below, sequenced in a study of blood T cell repertoires in COVID-19. Libraries were prepared by immunoSEQ multiplex PCR; TCRdb keeps only in-frame clonotypes and omits some of them. The table lists tens of thousands of clones, roughly 80% of them singletons. The specimen sequenced was peripheral blood. These receptors were taken from a man in his 70s with COVID-19, enrolled during active disease.

CDR3 amino acids: CASSLGQGAPTNEKLFF. CDR3 in DNA: TGCGCCAGCAGCTTGGGGCAGGGGGCGCCGACTAATGAAAAACTGTTTTTT. The chain combines TRBV5-1 with TRBJ1-4; 8 nucleotides align to TRBD1. Unmatched junction bases numbered 6, after V lost 0 bases and J lost 2 bases. The CDR3 has 17 residues. From germline, CDR1 is SGHRS and CDR2 YFSETQ.

The V call is TRBV6-5, the J call TRBJ2-7, with TRBD2 matching 7 bases. The junction had 6 bases not matched to a gene; V was cut back by 3 bases and J by 4 bases. CDR1 is MNHEY, CDR2 SVGAGI, per germline. This CDR3 comprises 14 residues. The CDR3 sequence is CASSYSPGLYEQYF. CDR3 nucleotides: TGTGCCAGCAGTTATTCACCGGGACTATACGAGCAGTACTTC.

This clone was picked up one time. This chain joins TRBV19 and TRBJ2-1; TRBD2 agrees at 10 bases. The CDR3 consists of 15 residues. The germline CDR1 and CDR2 sequences are LNHDA and SQIVND (reference sequence). Trimming removed 7 bases from V and 5 bases from J; junction bases left unmatched: 8. The CDR3 loop reads CASTSAGGTDNEQFF. The CDR3 DNA is TGTGCCAGTACCTCAGCGGGAGGGACCGACAATGAGCAGTTCTTC.

This chain links TRBV3-1 (or the pseudogene TRBV3-2) with TRBJ2-7, with D tentatively TRBD1 (6 bases). This CDR3 comprises 15 residues. From germline, CDR1 is LGHDT and CDR2 YNNKEL (reference sequence). Trimming took off 1 base at V and 0 bases at J, with 10 bases between the two ends. The CDR3 nucleotides read TGTGCCAGCAGCCAAGCGCAGGGGAGCTCCTACGAGCAGTACTTC. Protein sequence: CASSQAQGSSYEQYF.

This chain uses TRBV3-1 (or the pseudogene TRBV3-2) with TRBJ2-3; 7 bases map to TRBD2. With V trimmed by 0 bases and J by 5 bases, 14 bases remained unmatched. Germline V lookup: CDR1 LGHDT, CDR2 YNNKEL (reference sequence). The CDR3 contains 18 residues. CDR3 in amino acids: CASSQEGVAGVVGDTQYF. CDR3 nucleotides: TGTGCCAGCAGCCAAGAGGGGGTAGCGGGCGTGGTAGGAGATACGCAGTATTTT.

This clone was seen a few times. This chain links TRBV28 with TRBJ2-3; maybe TRBD1 (5 bases). The CDR3 is 15 residues long. Trimming stripped 3 bases from V and 0 bases from J, with 10 bases between. Germline loops: CDR1 MDHEN, CDR2 SYDVKM. The CDR3, as DNA: TGTGCCAGCAGTTTTGGGGCAACTAGCACAGATACGCAGTATTTT. It specifies CASSFGATSTDTQYF. The entire variable domain, with the rest obtained from reference TRBV28 and TRBJ2-3, is as follows: DVKVTQSSRYLVKRTGEKVFLECVQDMDHENMFWYRQDPGLGLRLIYFSYDVKMKEKGDIPEGYSVSREKKERFSLILESASTNQTSMYLCASSFGATSTDTQYFGPGTRLTVL.

This clone was counted a few times. The chain carries TRBV28 and TRBJ1-5; D gene unclear. Germline V gene sequence: CDR1 MDHEN, CDR2 SYDVKM. The CDR3 length is 16 residues. V lost 3 bases, J lost 0 bases, and 12 bases lay in between. The CDR3 sequence is CASSFILRNSNQPQHF. The CDR3 nucleotides are TGTGCCAGCAGTTTTATTCTAAGAAATAGCAATCAGCCCCAGCATTTT. Together with reference TRBV28 and TRBJ1-5, the CDR3 gives the full variable domain: DVKVTQSSRYLVKRTGEKVFLECVQDMDHENMFWYRQDPGLGLRLIYFSYDVKMKEKGDIPEGYSVSREKKERFSLILESASTNQTSMYLCASSFILRNSNQPQHFGDGTRLSIL.

The chain uses TRBV28 and TRBJ1-1, with 7 bases fitting TRBD1. The CDR3 totals 20 residues. Trimming took 4 bases from V and 7 from J; bases not matched to a gene: 27. Germline V gene lookup returns CDR1 MDHEN and CDR2 SYDVKM. In nucleotides, the CDR3 is TGTGCCAGCAGTTCGCATGCTCGAGGGGGCGAACACAGCGCTTTATTTGAAGCTTTCTTT. It yields the protein CASSSHARGGEHSALFEAFF.

This clone has a single count. The genes are TRBV7-9 and TRBJ2-1; 7 nucleotides agree with TRBD1. Germline V lookup: CDR1 SEHNR, CDR2 FQNEAQ (reference sequence). The ends lost 2 bases at V and 15 bases at J; junction bases unmatched: 7. The CDR3 has 12 residues. The CDR3 protein is CASSLYDRVGFF. The CDR3 DNA is TGTGCCAGCAGCTTATACGACAGGGTCGGGTTCTTC.

This chain connects TRBV5-4 to TRBJ2-7; 9 nucleotides agree with TRBD2. V was pared by 4 bases and J by 6 bases, with 11 bases of the junction left unmatched. CDR3 length equals 15 residues. Germline loops: CDR1 SGHNT, CDR2 YYREEE (reference sequence). Written as DNA, the CDR3 is TGTGCCAGCAGCCAAAGTGGCGGGAGGGCTCTCGAGCAGTACTTC. Translating it yields CASSQSGGRALEQYF.

The rearrangement uses TRBV27 and TRBJ2-3; 11 bases are a match to TRBD2. V shed 10 bases and J 3 bases; nucleotides not matched to a gene: 3. From germline, CDR1 is MNHEY and CDR2 SMNVEV (reference sequence). The CDR3 covers 13 residues. DNA for the CDR3: TGTGCCACCAGACTAGCGGGGACAGATACGCAGTATTTT. Its translation is CATRLAGTDTQYF.

This clone has just one count. V and J are TRBV7-9 and TRBJ1-2; D is uncertain. The CDR3 is made up of 14 amino acids. V was cut by 0 bases and J by 7 bases, with 12 bases left in between. Germline V gives CDR1 SEHNR, CDR2 FQNEAQ (reference sequence). The CDR3 DNA reads TGTGCCAGCAGCTTAGCTTCGTATAGTAGTGGCTACACCTTC. Its protein is CASSLASYSSGYTF.

V gene TRBV6-5 combines with J gene TRBJ2-7, with TRBD2 identical over 13 bases. Germline CDR1 reads MNHEY; CDR2 reads SVGAGI. V trimming: 2 bases; J trimming: 1 base; junction bases outside the gene matches: 2. The CDR3 is 16 residues long. CDR3 region: CASSYTTSGRSYEQYF. The DNA for the CDR3 is TGTGCCAGCAGTTACACGACTAGCGGGAGGTCCTACGAGCAGTACTTC.